The 28 T cell receptor beta chains below were found in one sample sequenced in a study of cytomegalovirus exposure and HLA in healthy donors. Both 60 Vbeta primers and 13 Jbeta primers went into the PCR. Using immunoSEQ multiplex PCR, the repertoire was profiled, and TCRdb retains in-frame clones only, with some absent. This table holds 150,000 to 200,000 clones, about 76% found once. The material sequenced was PBMCs. The receptors stem from a woman aged 50 to 65 in good health and CMV-seronegative.

This clone was seen more than once but under ten times. The rearrangement uses TRBV7-9 and TRBJ2-4; TRBD1 matches 9 bases. Germline V gene data show CDR1 as SEHNR and CDR2 as FQNEAQ (reference sequence). This CDR3 contains 12 residues. Trimming removed 0 bases from V and 16 bases from J; junction bases left unmatched: 4. DNA of the CDR3: TGTGCCAGCAGCTTAGCCACAGGGGGCTGCTACTTC. It encodes CASSLATGGCYF.

The chain uses TRBV19 and TRBJ2-7, with a possible D match to TRBD1 (5 bases). The germline gives CDR1 LNHDA, CDR2 SQIVND (reference sequence). This CDR3 has 13 residues. The V end was cut by 0 bases, the J end by 3 bases, with 6 bases between. For the CDR3, the DNA is TGTGCCAGTAGTATAGAAGACAGCTACGAGCAGTACTTC. Its translation is CASSIEDSYEQYF.

This rearrangement joins TRBV2 to TRBJ2-5; possible D gene TRBD2, 5 bases. This CDR3 spans 13 amino acids. Trimming took off 10 bases at V and 0 bases at J, with 12 bases between the two ends. From germline, CDR1 is SNHLY and CDR2 FYNNEI. The CDR3, as DNA: TGTGCCACCTGGAGGCAGTACCAAGAGACCCAGTACTTC. Its translation is CATWRQYQETQYF.

This chain connects TRBV19 to TRBJ1-2, with D possibly being TRBD1 (5 bases). Germline values: CDR1 LNHDA, CDR2 SQIVND (reference sequence). The CDR3 is 15 amino acids. Trimming stripped 4 bases from V and 4 bases from J, with 16 bases between. The CDR3 here is CASSTPGLGGYGYTF. For the CDR3, the DNA is TGTGCCAGTAGTACCCCTGGGTTGGGGGGCTATGGCTACACCTTC.

The genes are TRBV19 and TRBJ2-1; D might be TRBD1 (5 bases). This CDR3 comprises 15 residues. Germline lookup yields CDR1 LNHDA and CDR2 SQIVND (reference sequence). The V end lost 3 bases, the J end lost 2 bases, and 11 bases lay between the germline ends. CDR3 nucleotides: TGTGCCAGTAGTATTGACAGTGCGCCCTACAATGAGCAGTTCTTC. Residues: CASSIDSAPYNEQFF.

For the CDR3, the DNA is TGTGCCAGCAGTTTCGAAGCGGGAGGTACCGGGGAGCTGTTTTTT. Translating it yields CASSFEAGGTGELFF. V usage is TRBV28 and J usage is TRBJ2-2, with 9 nucleotides matching TRBD2. From germline, CDR1 is MDHEN and CDR2 SYDVKM. The junction had 4 bases not matched to a gene; V was cut back by 3 bases and J by 5 bases. This CDR3 comprises 15 residues.

This chain uses TRBV10-2 with TRBJ1-3, with D possibly TRBD1 on 5 matching bases. The CDR3 extends over 14 amino acids. V was clipped by 7 bases and J by 2 bases, with 12 bases between them. CDR1 and CDR2 (germline): WSHSY, SAAADI. The CDR3 sequence is CASTKGGAGNTIYF. The CDR3 nucleotides are TGCGCCAGCACCAAGGGAGGGGCTGGAAACACCATATATTTT.

The rearrangement joins TRBV19 to TRBJ1-5; D is possibly TRBD1 (5 bases). The CDR3 is 17 residues long. Trimming removed 2 bases from V and 0 bases from J, with 14 bases in between. The germline gives CDR1 LNHDA, CDR2 SQIVND (reference sequence). CDR3 coding DNA: TGTGCCAGTAGTATATGGGGGGACGGTTATAGCAATCAGCCCCAGCATTTT. This gives the protein CASSIWGDGYSNQPQHF.

J is TRBJ1-1 and V is TRBV18; maybe TRBD1 (6 bases). Germline V gene sequence: CDR1 KGHSH, CDR2 LQKENI. V lost 6 bases to trimming and J lost 3 bases, with 14 bases between them. The CDR3 is made up of 14 amino acids. DNA of the CDR3: TGTGCCAGCTCGCGTAAACAGGGCGACACTGAAGCTTTCTTT. Translated: CASSRKQGDTEAFF.

The DNA of the CDR3 is TGCGCCAGCAGCGGGGGACAGGCTAACACCGGGGAGCTGTTTTTT. It encodes CASSGGQANTGELFF. The chain employs TRBV5-1 and TRBJ2-2; TRBD1 aligns across 8 bases. Germline-derived CDR1 and CDR2 are SGHRS and YFSETQ. The V segment lost 4 bases and the J segment 2 bases; nucleotides outside the gene matches: 4. The CDR3 runs to 15 residues.

V and J are TRBV7-8 and TRBJ1-5, with 10 nucleotides matching TRBD1. V lost 1 base and J lost 7; bases outside the gene matches: 7. The CDR3 runs 16 residues. Germline values: CDR1 SGHVS, CDR2 FQNEAQ. The CDR3 reads CASSLDGQGVFQPQHF. The CDR3 DNA reads TGTGCCAGCAGCTTAGATGGACAGGGGGTTTTCCAGCCCCAGCATTTT.

The chain links TRBV12-5 to TRBJ1-1; D unclear. The ends were cut back, 3 bases at V and 0 bases at J, with 11 bases in the middle. The CDR3 has 15 amino acids. Germline V gives CDR1 LGHNT, CDR2 FRNRAP. The CDR3: CASGFAGSLNTEAFF. CDR3 nucleotides: TGTGCTAGTGGTTTTGCAGGAAGCTTGAACACTGAAGCTTTCTTT.

In this sample, this clone turned up once. The V gene is TRBV7-2, the J gene TRBJ2-7, with D perhaps matching TRBD2 (6 bases). Germline V gives CDR1 SGHTA, CDR2 FQGNSA. V was clipped by 5 bases and J by 5 bases, with 25 bases between them. This CDR3 is 17 amino acids long. The CDR3 loop reads CASSIDAGARRDNEQYF. The CDR3 DNA sequence: TGTGCCAGCAGCATCGATGCCGGGGCGAGGCGGGATAACGAGCAGTACTTC.

V and J are TRBV2 and TRBJ2-1; D is unclear. V was clipped by 4 bases and J by 7 bases, with 8 bases between them. Germline CDR1 and CDR2: SNHLY and FYNNEI. The CDR3 consists of 12 residues. The chain's CDR3 is CASSGSWNEQFF. The CDR3, as DNA: TGTGCCAGCAGTGGCAGTTGGAATGAGCAGTTCTTC. Full variable domain (remainder filled in from reference TRBV2 and TRBJ2-1): EPEVTQTPSHQVTQMGQEVILRCVPISNHLYFYWYRQILGQKVEFLVSFYNNEISEKSEIFDDQFSVERPDGSNFTLKIRSTKLEDSAMYFCASSGSWNEQFFGPGTRLTVL.

The V gene is TRBV2, the J gene TRBJ1-1, with 9 nucleotides matching TRBD1. Germline trimming cut 7 bases from V and 14 bases from J; bases unmatched to any gene: 17. The germline gives CDR1 SNHLY, CDR2 FYNNEI. This CDR3 is built from 14 residues. The CDR3 is CASTGGGQGPSGFF. CDR3 in DNA: TGTGCCAGCACCGGGGGGGGACAGGGACCGTCGGGGTTCTTT.

This clone was observed at least ten times. Other DNA sequences from this sample encode an identical CDR3 as well. The chain combines TRBV7-3 with TRBJ2-7; TRBD1 matches 9 bases. CDR1 SGHTA and CDR2 FQGTGA come from the germline V gene. This CDR3 is 14 amino acids long. Trimming at V came to 5 bases and at J to 2 bases, leaving 4 bases not matched to a gene. In DNA, the CDR3 is TGTGCCAGCAGCCCCGGACAGGGGCCCTACGAGCAGTACTTC. It translates to CASSPGQGPYEQYF.

The gene calls are TRBV9 and TRBJ1-2; D is perhaps TRBD1 (6 bases). CDR1 and CDR2 from the germline V gene are SGDLS and YYNGEE. CDR3 length equals 15 residues. V lost 0 bases and J lost 4, with 13 bases in between. The CDR3 DNA follows: TGTGCCAGCAGCGTAGGAGGGGGTGTGCTCTATGGCTACACCTTC. Residues: CASSVGGGVLYGYTF.

This clone occurred once. The chain employs TRBV7-2 and TRBJ1-2, with TRBD1 matching 10 bases. Trimming took 5 bases from V and 5 from J; bases not matched to a gene: 5. The germline V gene encodes CDR1 SGHTA and CDR2 FQGNSA. The CDR3 has 14 amino acids. The CDR3 sequence is CASSQGQGKYGYTF. The DNA of the CDR3 is TGTGCCAGCAGCCAGGGACAGGGGAAGTATGGCTACACCTTC.

This CDR3 reads CASSVDGRGGAIQKQFF. CDR3 nucleotide sequence: TGTGCCAGCAGCGTAGACGGGAGGGGGGGAGCGATTCAAAAGCAGTTCTTC. The rearrangement links TRBV9 to TRBJ2-1; 8 bases agree with TRBD2. The CDR3 runs to 17 residues. The germline CDR1 and CDR2 sequences are SGDLS and YYNGEE. The V gene end was trimmed by 0 bases and the J gene end by 11 bases; junction bases not matched to a gene: 16. Drawing the rest from reference TRBV9 and TRBJ2-1, the complete variable domain is DSGVTQTPKHLITATGQRVTLRCSPRSGDLSVYWYQQSLDQGLQFLIQYYNGEERAKGNILERFSAQQFPDLHSELNLSSLELGDSALYFCASSVDGRGGAIQKQFFGPGTRLTVL.

This clone was found once. J is TRBJ2-5 and V is TRBV27; D is undetermined. Trimming took off 2 bases at V and 0 bases at J, with 10 bases between the two ends. The germline V gene has CDR1 MNHEY and CDR2 SMNVEV (reference sequence). CDR3 length equals 15 residues. This CDR3 is CASSLGGRNQETQYF. The CDR3 DNA reads as TGTGCCAGCAGTTTAGGCGGCCGTAACCAAGAGACCCAGTACTTC.

The V and J genes are TRBV27 and TRBJ1-2; D not certain. Trimming took 4 bases from V and 8 from J, leaving 20 bases between them. The germline gives CDR1 MNHEY, CDR2 SMNVEV (reference sequence). This CDR3 is 15 amino acids long. CDR3 protein: CASSSAGEARSGYTF. CDR3 coding DNA: TGTGCCAGCAGTTCCGCCGGGGAGGCGAGGTCCGGCTACACCTTC.

The CDR3 sequence: CASSHRTGLNIQYF. DNA for the CDR3: TGTGCCAGCAGCCACCGGACAGGGTTAAACATTCAGTACTTC. The rearrangement joins TRBV2 to TRBJ2-4, with 8 positions matching TRBD1. CDR3 length equals 14 residues. In germline, CDR1 is SNHLY, CDR2 FYNNEI. Losses at the gene ends were 6 bases for V and 6 bases for J; bases not matched to a gene: 7.

This rearrangement joins TRBV19 to TRBJ2-7; TRBD2 is a possible D gene (6 bases). Germline CDR1 is LNHDA and CDR2 is SQIVND (reference sequence). The CDR3 sequence is 12 residues long. Trimming cost V 4 bases and J 4 bases, with 8 bases left between them. The CDR3 is CASSNRGYEQYF. The CDR3 nucleotides are TGTGCCAGTAGTAATCGGGGGTACGAGCAGTACTTC.

The V and J genes are TRBV7-3 and TRBJ2-2; no clear D. V shed 2 bases and J shed 6 bases, with 7 bases lying between them. From germline, CDR1 is SGHTA and CDR2 FQGTGA. CDR3 length equals 13 residues. CDR3 amino acids: CASSLVVAGELFF. CDR3 coding DNA: TGTGCCAGCAGCTTAGTTGTAGCCGGGGAGCTGTTTTTT.

CDR3 nucleotide sequence: TGTGCCAGCAGCCGTACAGGGGCTGGGGCCAACGTCCTGACTTTC. This sequence encodes CASSRTGAGANVLTF. This chain links TRBV5-8 with TRBJ2-6, with 7 bases matching TRBD1. In germline, CDR1 is SGHTS, CDR2 YDEGEE. V was clipped by 4 bases and J by 2 bases; unmatched bases: 3. The CDR3 loop spans 15 amino acids.

Of note for this clone: One junction end disagrees with the germline gene, perhaps due to a read error. V gene TRBV19 combines with J gene TRBJ2-4; a possible D gene is TRBD1 (5 bases). This CDR3 is built from 16 residues. The V gene's germline CDR1 is LNHDA and CDR2 SQIVND (reference sequence). The CDR3 DNA is TGTGCCGGTAGTAATCCCAGGGATCTAGCCAAAAACATTCAGTACTTC. As protein: CAGSNPRDLAKNIQYF.

The genes are TRBV29-1 and TRBJ1-2, with D maybe TRBD1 (6 bases). Per germline, CDR1 SQVTM and CDR2 ANQGSEA. The V and J ends lost 7 bases and 6 bases respectively, with 21 bases between them. The CDR3 runs 14 residues. In nucleotides, the CDR3 is TGCAGCGCAGCAGTTTACAGGGTTGGAAATGGCTACACCTTC. Translating it yields CSAAVYRVGNGYTF.

As DNA, the CDR3 is TGCAGCGTTGCCCTCCCCGGGGTGCTACAAGAGACCCAGTACTTC. Translating it yields CSVALPGVLQETQYF. V and J are TRBV29-1 and TRBJ2-5; maybe TRBD2 (5 bases). The CDR3 is 15 residues long. The germline gives CDR1 SQVTM, CDR2 ANQGSEA. V shed 4 bases and J shed 2 bases, with 17 bases lying between them.